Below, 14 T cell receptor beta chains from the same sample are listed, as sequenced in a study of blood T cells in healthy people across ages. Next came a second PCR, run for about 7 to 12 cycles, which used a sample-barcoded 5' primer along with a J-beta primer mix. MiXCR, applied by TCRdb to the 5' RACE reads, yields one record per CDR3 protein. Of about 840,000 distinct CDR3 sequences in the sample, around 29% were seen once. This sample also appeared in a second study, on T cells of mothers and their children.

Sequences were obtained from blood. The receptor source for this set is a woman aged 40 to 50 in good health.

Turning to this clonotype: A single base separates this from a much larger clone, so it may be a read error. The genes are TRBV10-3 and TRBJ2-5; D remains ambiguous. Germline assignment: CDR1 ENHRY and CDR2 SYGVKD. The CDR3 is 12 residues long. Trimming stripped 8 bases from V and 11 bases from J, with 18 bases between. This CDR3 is CAILVPPNEQYF. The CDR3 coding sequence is TGTGCCATCTTAGTCCCTCCCAATGAGCAGTACTTC.

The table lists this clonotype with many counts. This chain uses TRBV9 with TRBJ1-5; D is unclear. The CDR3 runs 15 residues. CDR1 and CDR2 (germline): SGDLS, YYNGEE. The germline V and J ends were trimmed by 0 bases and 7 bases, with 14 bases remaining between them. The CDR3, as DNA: TGTGCCAGCAGCGTAGGGCGGGCCCCGGAGCAGCCCCAGCATTTT. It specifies CASSVGRAPEQPQHF.

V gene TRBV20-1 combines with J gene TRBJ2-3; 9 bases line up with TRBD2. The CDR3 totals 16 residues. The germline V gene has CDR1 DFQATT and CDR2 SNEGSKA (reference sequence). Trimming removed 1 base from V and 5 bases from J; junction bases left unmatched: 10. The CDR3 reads CSARGPRSGGIDTQYF. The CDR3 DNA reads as TGCAGTGCTAGAGGCCCGAGAAGCGGGGGGATAGATACGCAGTATTTT.

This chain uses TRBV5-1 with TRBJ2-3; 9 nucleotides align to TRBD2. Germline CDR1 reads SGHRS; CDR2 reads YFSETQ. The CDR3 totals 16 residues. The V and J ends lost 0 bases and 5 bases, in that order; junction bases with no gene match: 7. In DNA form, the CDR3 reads TGCGCCAGCAGCTTGGGACTAGCGGATATCTTAGATACGCAGTATTTT. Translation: CASSLGLADILDTQYF.

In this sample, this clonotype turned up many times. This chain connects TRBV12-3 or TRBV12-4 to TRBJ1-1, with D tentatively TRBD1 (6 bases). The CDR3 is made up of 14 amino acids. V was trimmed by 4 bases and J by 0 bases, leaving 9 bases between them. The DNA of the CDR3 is TGTGCCAGCAGTTCCGACAGGATGAACACTGAAGCTTTCTTT. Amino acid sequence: CASSSDRMNTEAFF.

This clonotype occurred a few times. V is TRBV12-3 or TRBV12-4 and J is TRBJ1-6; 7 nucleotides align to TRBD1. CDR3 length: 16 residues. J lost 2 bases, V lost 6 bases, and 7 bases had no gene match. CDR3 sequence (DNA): TGTGCCAGCAGCCACAGGGGCAGAACCTATAATTCACCCCTCCACTTT. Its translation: CASSHRGRTYNSPLHF.

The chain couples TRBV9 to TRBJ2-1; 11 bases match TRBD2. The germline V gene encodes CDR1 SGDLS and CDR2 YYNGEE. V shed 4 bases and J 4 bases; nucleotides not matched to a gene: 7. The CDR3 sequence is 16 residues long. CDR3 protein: CASSRMGTSGYNEQFF. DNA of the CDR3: TGTGCCAGCAGCCGGATGGGGACTAGCGGATACAATGAGCAGTTCTTC.

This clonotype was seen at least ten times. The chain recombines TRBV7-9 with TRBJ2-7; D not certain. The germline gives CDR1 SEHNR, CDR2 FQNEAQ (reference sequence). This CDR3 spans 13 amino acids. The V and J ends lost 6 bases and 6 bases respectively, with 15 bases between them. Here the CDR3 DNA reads TGTGCCAGCAGTATCACTACTGGGATCGAGCAGTACTTC. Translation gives CASSITTGIEQYF.

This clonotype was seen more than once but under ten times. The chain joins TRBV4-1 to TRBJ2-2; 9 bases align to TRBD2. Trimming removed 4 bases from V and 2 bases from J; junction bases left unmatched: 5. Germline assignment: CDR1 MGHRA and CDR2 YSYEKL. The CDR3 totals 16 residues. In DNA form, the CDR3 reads TGCGCCAGCAGCCTAGCGGGGGCCGCTAACACCGGGGAGCTGTTTTTT. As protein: CASSLAGAANTGELFF.

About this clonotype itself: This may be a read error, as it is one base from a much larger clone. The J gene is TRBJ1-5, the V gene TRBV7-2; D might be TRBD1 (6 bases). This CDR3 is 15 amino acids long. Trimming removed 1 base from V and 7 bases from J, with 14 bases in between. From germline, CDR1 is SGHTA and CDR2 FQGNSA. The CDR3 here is CASSLETGARQPQHF. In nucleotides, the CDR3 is TGTGCCAGCAGCTTAGAGACGGGGGCTCGACAGCCCCAGCATTTT.

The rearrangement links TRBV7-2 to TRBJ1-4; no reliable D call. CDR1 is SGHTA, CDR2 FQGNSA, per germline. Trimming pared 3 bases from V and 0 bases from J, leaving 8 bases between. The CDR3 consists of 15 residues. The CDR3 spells CASSLVFTTNEKLFF. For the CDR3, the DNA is TGTGCCAGCAGCTTGGTCTTTACAACTAATGAAAAACTGTTTTTT.

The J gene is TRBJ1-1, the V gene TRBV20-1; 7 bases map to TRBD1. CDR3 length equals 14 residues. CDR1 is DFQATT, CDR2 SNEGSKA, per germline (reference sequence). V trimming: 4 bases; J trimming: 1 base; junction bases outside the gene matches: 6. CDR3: CSANPGQPNTEAFF. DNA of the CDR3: TGCAGTGCTAATCCGGGACAGCCGAACACTGAAGCTTTCTTT.

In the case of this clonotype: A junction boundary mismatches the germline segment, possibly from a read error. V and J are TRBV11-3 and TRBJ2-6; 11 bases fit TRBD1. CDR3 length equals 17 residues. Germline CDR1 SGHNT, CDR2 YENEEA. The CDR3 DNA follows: TGTGCCCGCAGCTCCGGACAGGGGGCCCGTGGGGCCAACGTCCTGACTTTC. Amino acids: CARSSGQGARGANVLTF.

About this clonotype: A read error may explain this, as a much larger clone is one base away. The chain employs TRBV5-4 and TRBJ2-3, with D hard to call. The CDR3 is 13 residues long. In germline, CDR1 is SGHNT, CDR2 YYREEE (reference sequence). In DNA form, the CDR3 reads TGTACCAGCAGTCAGGTCCCCACAGATACGCAGTATTTT. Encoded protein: CTSSQVPTDTQYF.